This T cell receptor (beta chain) derives from a study of T cells after posttransplantation cyclophosphamide. Repertoires were generated with immunoSEQ multiplex PCR, while TCRdb's copy carries only in-frame clones and drops some. In the table there are around 23,000 clones, about 86% of which are singletons. Methotrexate plus calcineurin inhibitor accompanied controls' myeloablative marrow transplants; sampling was 1 year later. The germline CDR1 and CDR2 sequences are SEHNR and FQNEAQ (reference sequence). CDR3 length: 15 residues. V was pared by 8 bases and J by 7 bases, with 21 bases between. The chain links TRBV7-9 to TRBJ2-1; TRBD2 might be the D (5 bases). This sample comprised PBMCs, obtained about 360 days after allogeneic stem cell transplant with calcineurin inhibitor and methotrexate. This TCR was sampled from a female patient aged 30-39 years who received an allogeneic stem cell transplant from an unrelated donor, was CMV-positive, and had acute and chronic GVHD. Certain T cells may be donor cells from the graft. The CDR3 is CASDLRAGMGNEQFF. CDR3 DNA sequence: TGTGCCAGCGACCTCCGGGCGGGTATGGGGAATGAGCAGTTCTTC. Together with reference TRBV7-9 and TRBJ2-1, the CDR3 gives the full variable domain: DTGVSQNPRHKITKRGQNVTFRCDPISEHNRLYWYRQTLGQGPEFLTYFQNEAQLEKSRLLSDRFSAERPKGSFSTLEIQRTEQGDSAMYLCASDLRAGMGNEQFFGPGTRLTVL.